Listed here are 5 T cell receptor beta chains from one sample, sequenced in a study of T cell repertoires in cytomegalovirus infection. For these receptors, no antigen is known. TCRdb processed the reads anew with MiXCR; each CDR3 protein has one entry. The data hold roughly 280,000 distinct CDR3 sequences, with around 20% observed a single time. This material consisted of cultured PBMCs, taken from culture after CMV antigen stimulation. The source is a human donor in good health (CMV status not recorded). Some clones in this sample may be carry-over from other donors' samples.

This clonotype was detected a few times. Here the CDR3 reads CASSLLSGALGYGYTF. The CDR3 DNA sequence: TGTGCCAGCAGCTTACTATCAGGGGCCTTAGGCTATGGCTACACCTTC. The chain combines TRBV7-9 with TRBJ1-2, with D perhaps TRBD1 (6 bases). Per germline, CDR1 SEHNR and CDR2 FQNEAQ (reference sequence). This CDR3 region has 16 residues. With 2 bases removed from V and 4 bases from J, the gap between germline ends came to 17 bases.

The CDR3 DNA reads as TGTGCCAGCAGCCCCTGGGACCTTAACACTGAAGCTTTCTTT. Translating gives CASSPWDLNTEAFF. The gene calls are TRBV9 and TRBJ1-1; D perhaps matches TRBD1 (5 bases). CDR3 size: 14 residues. Trimming removed 4 bases from V and 2 bases from J, with 12 bases in between. From germline, CDR1 is SGDLS and CDR2 YYNGEE.

The V and J genes are TRBV7-2 and TRBJ2-3; TRBD2 agrees at 14 bases. V was clipped by 5 bases and J by 6 bases; unmatched bases: 13. The CDR3 consists of 18 residues. The germline V gene has CDR1 SGHTA and CDR2 FQGNSA. The CDR3 nucleotides read TGTGCCAGCAGCCCCGGGACTAGCGGGAGTCGATTTGCCGATACGCAGTATTTT. It yields the protein CASSPGTSGSRFADTQYF.

This rearrangement joins TRBV19 to TRBJ2-7, with 16 bases matching TRBD2. The CDR3 totals 20 residues. V was clipped by 7 bases and J by 2 bases; unmatched bases: 17. Germline values: CDR1 LNHDA, CDR2 SQIVND (reference sequence). The CDR3 spells CASTPGLAGGSRPGAYEQYV. The CDR3 nucleotides are TGTGCCAGTACCCCGGGACTAGCGGGAGGGTCCCGGCCAGGAGCCTACGAGCAGTACGTC.

V and J are TRBV7-2 and TRBJ2-7, with D uncertain. Trimming stripped 1 base from V and 3 bases from J, with 13 bases between. The CDR3 extends over 15 amino acids. Germline V gene lookup returns CDR1 SGHTA and CDR2 FQGNSA. The CDR3 bases are TGTGCCAGCAGCTTAGGCGACGCTATACTCTACGAGCAGTACTTC. Translation gives CASSLGDAILYEQYF.